Sequencing of this T cell receptor (beta chain) was carried out in a study of T cell repertoires and HLA-DP antigens. Overall study context: Sorted CD137+CD4+ samples averaged roughly 210 ng DNA; pre-culture CD4+ samples, approximately 1,100 ng. Whole-study results and caveats: Total CD4+ responders were stimulated by HeLa antigen-presenting cells.

Remarks on this clone: The antigen is undetermined.

For pre-culture CD4+ samples, the target was a few hundred thousand T cell genomes. The repertoire was sequenced with immunoSEQ multiplex PCR; TCRdb's copy has only in-frame clones and lacks some. This sample carries over 100,000 clones, 80% to 95% of them seen once, and the ten largest clones take more than 0.25%. Germline loops: CDR1 SGDLS, CDR2 YYNGEE. The length of the CDR3 is 16 residues. Trimming shortened V by 3 bases and J by 0 bases, and 13 bases separated the two germline ends. This chain links TRBV9 with TRBJ1-3; maybe TRBD1 (6 bases). Material: CD4+ T cells from PBMCs. This receptor was identified in a woman aged 18-29 years in good health and CMV-seronegative. The CDR3 here is CASSAGDWGSGNTIYF. The CDR3 nucleotides are TGTGCCAGCAGCGCAGGGGACTGGGGCTCTGGAAACACCATATATTTT.